This T cell receptor beta chain was observed in a study of T cell responses to AZD1222 COVID-19 vaccine. Study observations and caveats: The reported proportion of spike-specific TCRs targeting unmutated variant regions was nearly half. Donors were chiefly white British, with a greater number of females, and clonal diversity was perhaps underestimated. Of the AZD1222 recipients, only five to seven were seropositive at baseline.

Repertoires were generated with immunoSEQ multiplex PCR, while TCRdb's copy carries only in-frame clones and drops some. This table has some 80,000 clones, approximately 90% appearing once. It was second doses at about 4 or about 12 weeks that were pooled. From germline, CDR1 is MNHEY and CDR2 SMNVEV (reference sequence). Trimming took off 10 bases at V and 0 bases at J, with 12 bases between the two ends. This CDR3 has 13 residues. Concerning this clone itself: Its antigen remains unknown.

The chain couples TRBV27 to TRBJ1-1; a possible D gene is TRBD1 (5 bases). This sample comprised peripheral blood, obtained 28 days after the second AZD1222 dose. The receptor was derived from an adult who received the AZD1222 COVID-19 vaccine. The CDR3 reads CATGDPLNTEAFF. The CDR3 DNA is TGTGCCACCGGGGACCCCTTGAACACTGAAGCTTTCTTT.